This T cell receptor (beta chain) comes out of a study of T cell responses to AZD1222 COVID-19 vaccine. The germline V gene encodes CDR1 MNHEY and CDR2 SMNVEV (reference sequence). Trimming removed 5 bases from V and 3 bases from J; junction bases left unmatched: 3. The CDR3 extends over 14 amino acids. Assay: immunoSEQ multiplex PCR; the TCRdb copy retains only in-frame clones and omits some. The sample has roughly 160,000 clones; around 85% are singletons. Second-dose recipients at about 4 or about 12 weeks were treated as one pooled group. V usage is TRBV27 and J usage is TRBJ2-1; TRBD2 agrees at 8 bases. The specimen was peripheral blood, collected 28 days after the second AZD1222 dose. The receptor's source is an adult who received the AZD1222 COVID-19 vaccine. The CDR3 region has the DNA TGTGCCAGCAGTCCGGGGGGGGTCTACAATGAGCAGTTCTTC. This sequence encodes CASSPGGVYNEQFF.